This section outlines one TCR beta chain sequence together with its context. As handled by the study authors: Amplification of reference gene primers was used by the study to estimate nucleated cell counts. Measured with immunoSEQ multiplex PCR; TCRdb has only the in-frame clones, and not every one. The DNA was the basis for D and trimming; V, J and clone size are from that table. The repertoire holds about 280,000 clones, with approximately 91% as singletons. The data belong to a study of blood T cell repertoires in COVID-19. About the study: Samples representing acute and convalescent COVID-19 were sourced from the United States, Italy and Spain. Sources were T cells, B-cell-depleted T cells, or PBMCs; the material itself was cDNA or gDNA.

The CDR3 length is 14 residues. Germline V CDR1 and CDR2: KGHSH, LQKENI. Trimming removed 3 bases from V and 5 bases from J; junction bases left unmatched: 4. Sequenced material: peripheral blood. The clonotype comes from a man aged 18 to 30 with active or convalescent COVID-19. The genes are TRBV18 and TRBJ2-1, with 7 positions matching TRBD1. The CDR3 DNA reads as TGTGCCAGCTCACCTGACAGGGATCACAATGAGCAGTTCTTC. This sequence encodes CASSPDRDHNEQFF.